Below are 30 T cell receptor beta chains sequenced from a single sample in a study of CD8+ T cells in alopecia areata. The sequencing template was cDNA reverse transcribed from extracted RNA. This table comes from immunoSEQ multiplex PCR, and its TCRdb copy is limited to in-frame clones, with some not included. The table shows hundreds of thousands of clones, with approximately 70% occurring only once. Treatment indicated: oral pan-JAK inhibitor, 5-10 mg twice daily. The sample here was CD4+ T cells sorted from blood, taken at approximately week 44, from a patient treated with tofacitinib. The receptors were gathered from a human donor with alopecia areata.

The CDR3 spells CASRAGTGVSYEQYF. The CDR3 DNA reads as TGTGCCAGCAGGGCCGGGACAGGTGTGTCCTACGAGCAGTACTTC. The rearrangement links TRBV6-1 to TRBJ2-7; 8 nucleotides agree with TRBD1. Germline V gene lookup returns CDR1 MNHNS and CDR2 SASEGT. V shed 6 bases, J shed 1 base, and the junction held 8 bases outside the gene matches. The CDR3 covers 15 residues.

The J gene is TRBJ2-2, the V gene TRBV7-2, with D possibly TRBD1 on 6 matching bases. Germline V gene sequence: CDR1 SGHTA, CDR2 FQGNSA. Trimming took 5 bases from V and 0 from J, leaving 22 bases between them. The CDR3 contains 19 residues. CDR3: CASSLNPQGIRPNTGELFF. CDR3 nucleotides: TGTGCCAGCAGCCTTAATCCACAGGGAATTCGCCCGAACACCGGGGAGCTGTTTTTT.

This clone was seen more than once but under ten times. This rearrangement joins TRBV7-2 to TRBJ1-5; a possible D gene is TRBD1 (5 bases). The length of the CDR3 is 13 residues. The V end was cut by 3 bases, the J end by 7 bases, with 10 bases between. Per the germline V gene, CDR1 is SGHTA and CDR2 is FQGNSA. CDR3 amino acids: CASSFGRDQPQHF. The DNA for the CDR3 is TGTGCCAGCAGCTTCGGCAGGGACCAGCCCCAGCATTTT.

The chain combines TRBV2 with TRBJ2-5; tentatively, D is TRBD2 (5 bases). The germline V and J ends were trimmed by 7 bases and 0 bases, with 15 bases remaining between them. The CDR3 has 15 residues. Germline V gene lookup returns CDR1 SNHLY and CDR2 FYNNEI. The CDR3 sequence is CASTGSRSYQETQYF. The CDR3 bases are TGTGCCAGCACTGGGAGCCGCTCGTACCAAGAGACCCAGTACTTC.

The table lists this clone with a few counts. The chain joins TRBV6-5 to TRBJ2-6; no reliable D call. V was pared by 5 bases and J by 2 bases, with 4 bases between. This CDR3 is built from 13 residues. Per germline, CDR1 MNHEY and CDR2 SVGAGI. The CDR3 bases are TGTGCCAGCAGTACCACTGGGGCCAACGTCCTGACTTTC. Translating gives CASSTTGANVLTF.

This clone has a handful of counts. The CDR3 region has the DNA TGTGCCAGCAACTCTCCCAGTCAAGAGACCCAGTACTTC. Protein sequence: CASNSPSQETQYF. The chain employs TRBV7-9 and TRBJ2-5; unclear D gene. Germline assignment: CDR1 SEHNR and CDR2 FQNEAQ (reference sequence). V was shortened by 7 bases and J by 2 bases, with 11 bases between the two germline ends. The CDR3 covers 13 residues.

V usage is TRBV23-1 and J usage is TRBJ1-6, with D possibly TRBD1 on 6 matching bases. TRBV23-1 is labeled an ORF, and its function is uncertain. There are 13 residues in the CDR3. Trimming cost V 4 bases and J 10 bases, with 11 bases left between them. The CDR3 here is CASSRGGYSPLHF. The CDR3, as DNA: TGCGCCAGCAGTCGAGGGGGGTACTCACCCCTCCACTTT.

The rearrangement uses TRBV7-3 and TRBJ1-2; maybe TRBD1 (6 bases). CDR1 SGHTA and CDR2 FQGTGA come from the germline V gene. V shed 3 bases and J shed 4 bases, with 15 bases lying between them. The CDR3 is 15 amino acids. Here the CDR3 DNA reads TGTGCCAGCAGCTTCCCCGGGACAAGAGTCTATGGCTACACCTTC. It is translated as CASSFPGTRVYGYTF.

The genes are TRBV15 and TRBJ2-7; D ambiguous. Germline values: CDR1 LNHNV, CDR2 YYDKDF (reference sequence). V shed 1 base and J shed 2 bases, with 12 bases lying between them. The CDR3 has 15 amino acids. The CDR3 DNA follows: TGTGCCACCAGCAGAGCCTTGGTTGGGGCCTACGAGCAGTACTTC. Translation gives CATSRALVGAYEQYF.

The rearrangement joins TRBV29-1 to TRBJ2-7, with D possibly matching TRBD1 (5 bases). CDR1 and CDR2 from the germline V gene are SQVTM and ANQGSEA. The V end was cut by 5 bases, the J end by 4 bases, with 15 bases between. The CDR3 is 13 residues long. The CDR3 reads CSVLSQGLYEQYF. Written as DNA, the CDR3 is TGCAGCGTTTTATCCCAGGGTCTGTACGAGCAGTACTTC.

This clone was counted only a few times. This rearrangement joins TRBV5-1 to TRBJ1-1; D is unclear. The CDR3 is 12 amino acids. The V gene lost 4 bases and the J gene lost 6 bases, with 10 bases spanning the gap. Looked up from germline, CDR1 is SGHRS and CDR2 is YFSETQ. CDR3 coding DNA: TGCGCCAGCAGCCCCAACCGCGCTGAAGCTTTCTTT. Amino acid sequence: CASSPNRAEAFF.

This clone has just a few counts. V is TRBV28 and J is TRBJ2-1; D not resolved. The V and J ends lost 6 bases and 12 bases respectively, with 9 bases between them. The CDR3 consists of 10 residues. Per germline, CDR1 MDHEN and CDR2 SYDVKM. This chain's CDR3 is CASSSLVQFF. The CDR3 coding sequence is TGTGCCAGCAGCAGTTTGGTGCAGTTCTTC.

The chain couples TRBV30 to TRBJ1-2, with no clear D. Looked up from germline, CDR1 is GTSNPN and CDR2 is SVGIG (reference sequence). The CDR3 sequence is 16 residues long. Trimming cost V 5 bases and J 0 bases, with 19 bases left between them. The CDR3 DNA sequence: TGTGCCTGGGGCCGAAGCCGGGTCCCGACTAACTATGGCTACACCTTC. Translating it yields CAWGRSRVPTNYGYTF.

This clone appeared a few times. This chain joins TRBV6-5 and TRBJ1-6; a possible D gene is TRBD1 (6 bases). CDR1 MNHEY and CDR2 SVGAGI come from the germline V gene. The CDR3 spans 15 residues. V was shortened by 4 bases and J by 6 bases, with 13 bases between the two germline ends. The CDR3 spells CASSSGVFGNSPLHF. The CDR3 nucleotides are TGTGCCAGCAGTTCAGGGGTATTTGGTAATTCACCCCTCCACTTT.

V usage is TRBV11-2 and J usage is TRBJ2-7; weak D call: TRBD1 (5 bases). The CDR3 totals 14 residues. Germline V CDR1 and CDR2: SGHAT, FQNNGV. V was cut by 3 bases and J by 1 base, with 10 bases left in between. The CDR3 sequence: CASSLDGQSYEQYF. DNA for the CDR3: TGTGCCAGCAGCTTGGACGGACAATCCTACGAGCAGTACTTC.

This clone showed up just once. The chain employs TRBV12-5 and TRBJ2-7; unclear D gene. The CDR3 totals 15 residues. Trimming pared 0 bases from V and 2 bases from J, leaving 11 bases between. Germline CDR1 and CDR2: LGHNT and FRNRAP. DNA for the CDR3: TGTGCTAGTGGTTTGGTATTAAGCAGCGCCTACGAGCAGTACTTC. Translated: CASGLVLSSAYEQYF.

Only a few counts were recorded for this clone. The J gene is TRBJ1-1, the V gene TRBV29-1, with TRBD1 matching over 10 bases. Germline CDR1 reads SQVTM; CDR2 reads ANQGSEA. V shed 6 bases and J 7 bases; nucleotides not matched to a gene: 11. The CDR3 covers 14 residues. Written as DNA, the CDR3 is TGCAGCGTCACAAAAGGACAGGGGGGAGGTGAAGCTTTCTTT. Amino acid sequence: CSVTKGQGGGEAFF.

The table lists this clone with a few counts. The rearrangement joins TRBV4-3 to TRBJ2-5; TRBD2 might be the D (5 bases). Trimming took off 0 bases at V and 5 bases at J, with 19 bases between the two ends. CDR3 length: 17 amino acids. In germline, CDR1 is LGHNA, CDR2 YSLEER. CDR3 loop: CASSQDRTEYLGETQYF. The CDR3 DNA reads as TGCGCCAGCAGCCAAGATAGGACTGAATACTTGGGGGAGACCCAGTACTTC.

The chain uses TRBV10-3 and TRBJ2-5; 10 nucleotides match TRBD1. The J segment lost 4 bases and the V segment lost 4 bases, leaving 3 bases of the junction unmatched. The germline gives CDR1 ENHRY, CDR2 SYGVKD. CDR3 length: 14 amino acids. The CDR3 is CAISGTGGSETQYF. For the CDR3, the DNA is TGTGCCATCAGTGGGACAGGGGGGTCAGAGACCCAGTACTTC.

This clone was detected only a few times. The chain recombines TRBV7-9 with TRBJ2-3; tentative D call: TRBD2 (5 bases). V dropped 4 bases and J dropped 8 bases, with 7 bases sitting between them. The germline V gene encodes CDR1 SEHNR and CDR2 FQNEAQ (reference sequence). This CDR3 contains 11 residues. This CDR3 reads CASSSEGTQYF. DNA of the CDR3: TGTGCCAGCAGCTCCGAGGGTACGCAGTATTTT.

This clone has only a few counts. The rearrangement joins TRBV30 to TRBJ1-2, with 12 positions matching TRBD1. Trimming took 0 bases from V and 6 from J; bases not matched to a gene: 5. CDR3 length equals 15 residues. The germline V gene has CDR1 GTSNPN and CDR2 SVGIG (reference sequence). CDR3 sequence reads: CAWSVLGTGGHGYTF. CDR3 nucleotides: TGTGCCTGGAGTGTACTAGGGACAGGGGGCCATGGCTACACCTTC. Combining the CDR3 with reference TRBV30 and TRBJ1-2 gives the whole variable domain SQTIHQWPATLVQPVGSPLSLECTVEGTSNPNLYWYRQAAGRGLQLLFYSVGIGQISSEVPQNLSASRPQDRQFILSSKKLLLSDSGFYLCAWSVLGTGGHGYTFGSGTRLTVV.

The genes are TRBV29-1 and TRBJ2-6; D remains ambiguous. The CDR3 totals 14 residues. V was cut by 6 bases and J by 0 bases, with 9 bases left in between. Looked up from germline, CDR1 is SQVTM and CDR2 is ANQGSEA. The chain's CDR3 is CSVETHSGANVLTF. In DNA form, the CDR3 reads TGCAGCGTCGAGACCCACTCTGGGGCCAACGTCCTGACTTTC.

The chain employs TRBV5-1 and TRBJ2-7; 7 positions match TRBD1. Unmatched junction bases numbered 6, after V lost 0 bases and J lost 3 bases. The CDR3 loop spans 15 amino acids. The germline V gene encodes CDR1 SGHRS and CDR2 YFSETQ. The CDR3 region has the DNA TGCGCCAGCAGCTTGGGGACCACAGGGGACTACGAGCAGTACTTC. Translation gives CASSLGTTGDYEQYF.

This sequence joins TRBV6-6 and TRBJ2-7, with a weak D call TRBD2 (5 bases). V dropped 10 bases and J dropped 7 bases, with 14 bases sitting between them. CDR3 length equals 11 residues. CDR1 is MNHNY, CDR2 SVGAGI, per germline (reference sequence). In DNA, the CDR3 is TGTGCCACCCTCGGGAATGAGGAGCAGTACTTC. Its protein product is CATLGNEEQYF.

This clone showed up just a few times. The genes are TRBV4-3 and TRBJ1-2; D is possibly TRBD1 (5 bases). CDR3 length: 18 amino acids. Trimming pared 1 base from V and 3 bases from J, leaving 21 bases between. The germline V gene has CDR1 LGHNA and CDR2 YSLEER. CDR3: CASSQAAMAGGFHYGYTF. CDR3 in DNA: TGCGCCAGCAGCCAAGCCGCAATGGCTGGGGGGTTCCACTATGGCTACACCTTC.

This clone was counted a few times. This chain links TRBV29-1 with TRBJ2-7; the D gene could be TRBD1 or TRBD2 (5 bases each). CDR1 is SQVTM and CDR2 is ANQGSEA in the germline V gene. V was pared by 2 bases and J by 4 bases, with 6 bases between. The CDR3 is 11 residues long. The DNA of the CDR3 is TGCAGCGTTGAATGGGGGTACGAGCAGTACTTC. Translating it yields CSVEWGYEQYF.

The rearrangement joins TRBV29-1 to TRBJ2-7, with D perhaps matching TRBD1 (5 bases). CDR3 length equals 13 residues. Germline V gene data show CDR1 as SQVTM and CDR2 as ANQGSEA. V shed 6 bases and J shed 2 bases, with 14 bases lying between them. The CDR3 nucleotides are TGCAGCGTCAAATCGACAGTAACCTACGAGCAGTACTTC. This gives the protein CSVKSTVTYEQYF.

The chain links TRBV27 to TRBJ2-7, with D possibly being TRBD1 or TRBD2 (5 bases each). The CDR3 length is 15 residues. V dropped 5 bases and J dropped 3 bases, with 17 bases sitting between them. CDR1 is MNHEY and CDR2 is SMNVEV in the germline V gene (reference sequence). The CDR3 here is CASSPRGAARYEQYF. The DNA of the CDR3 is TGTGCCAGCAGTCCACGAGGGGCAGCCCGCTACGAGCAGTACTTC.

This clone has more than one count but fewer than ten. The chain joins TRBV2 to TRBJ2-5; D tentatively fits TRBD1 or TRBD2 (6 bases each). The germline V and J ends were trimmed by 0 bases and 9 bases, with 20 bases remaining between them. CDR3 size: 16 residues. Germline V CDR1 and CDR2: SNHLY, FYNNEI. The CDR3 reads CASSEAGGRFTRAQYF. As DNA, the CDR3 is TGTGCCAGCAGTGAAGCGGGGGGCCGATTTACGAGGGCCCAGTACTTC. Together with reference TRBV2 and TRBJ2-5, the CDR3 gives the full variable domain: EPEVTQTPSHQVTQMGQEVILRCVPISNHLYFYWYRQILGQKVEFLVSFYNNEISEKSEIFDDQFSVERPDGSNFTLKIRSTKLEDSAMYFCASSEAGGRFTRAQYFGPGTRLLVL.

Here the CDR3 reads CASSLGLSGANVLTF. CDR3 coding DNA: TGTGCCAGCAGCTTAGGCTTGTCTGGGGCCAACGTCCTGACTTTC. V and J are TRBV7-8 and TRBJ2-6, with no clear D. Trimming took off 1 base at V and 1 base at J, with 5 bases between the two ends. The germline V gene has CDR1 SGHVS and CDR2 FQNEAQ. CDR3 length: 15 amino acids.